This TCR beta chain was documented in a study of cytomegalovirus exposure and HLA in healthy donors. Study information: The Caucasian-associated ancestry cluster held less than 85% of 398 genotyped donors. Notes on the study in general: Looking again later, the authors saw that most CMV-associated TCR beta chains seemed HLA-restricted. A later analysis, which compared TCR beta chains of equal frequency, found the HLA-associated ones more clonally expanded.

Germline V gives CDR1 SGHVS, CDR2 FQNEAQ. The CDR3 is 15 amino acids. Trimming took 5 bases from V and 4 from J; bases not matched to a gene: 3. This clone was found once. Its target is not known. This PCR relied on a set of 60 Vbeta primers and 13 Jbeta primers. Profiled with immunoSEQ multiplex PCR; TCRdb holds only in-frame clones, not every one. Altogether about 190,000 clones are present, about 69% being singletons, with the ten largest covering approximately 5%. Sample: PBMCs. The chain uses TRBV7-8 and TRBJ2-1, with 12 bases aligning to TRBD2. The clonotype comes from a man between 25 and 39 years old in good health and CMV-seropositive. CDR3 bases: TGTGCCAGCAGCCAGACTAGCGGGGGATACAATGAGCAGTTCTTC. This codes for CASSQTSGGYNEQFF.